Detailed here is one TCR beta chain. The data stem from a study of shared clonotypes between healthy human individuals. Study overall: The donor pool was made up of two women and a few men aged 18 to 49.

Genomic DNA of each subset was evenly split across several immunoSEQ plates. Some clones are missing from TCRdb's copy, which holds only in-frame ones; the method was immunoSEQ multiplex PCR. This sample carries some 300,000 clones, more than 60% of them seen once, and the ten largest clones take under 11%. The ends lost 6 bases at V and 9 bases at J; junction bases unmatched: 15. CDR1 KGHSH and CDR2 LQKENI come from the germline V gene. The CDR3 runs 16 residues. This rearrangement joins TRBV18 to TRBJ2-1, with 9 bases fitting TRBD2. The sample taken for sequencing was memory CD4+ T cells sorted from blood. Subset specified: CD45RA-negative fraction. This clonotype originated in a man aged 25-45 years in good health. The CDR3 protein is CASSQNRGASGVEQFF. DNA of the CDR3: TGTGCCAGCTCTCAGAACAGGGGAGCTAGCGGGGTTGAGCAGTTCTTC.